Listed here are 6 T cell receptor beta chains from one sample, sequenced in a study of CD8 T cells in ankylosing spondylitis. TCRdb redid the calling of the 5' RACE reads with MiXCR, one entry per CDR3 protein. The sample lists tens of thousands of distinct CDR3 sequences, about 2.5% occurring once. Sequencing used blood, either unsorted or a sorted T cell fraction (not recorded which). The receptors stem from a female donor with ankylosing spondylitis or in good health (not recorded which).

This clonotype was counted many times. This rearrangement joins TRBV9 to TRBJ2-5, with a possible D match to TRBD2 (7 bases). CDR3 length: 15 residues. Trimming removed 2 bases from V and 2 bases from J, with 13 bases in between. Germline V gene data show CDR1 as SGDLS and CDR2 as YYNGEE. CDR3 sequence: CASSVLGGGQETQYF. CDR3 nucleotides: TGTGCCAGCAGCGTCCTAGGGGGGGGTCAAGAGACCCAGTACTTC.

This clonotype came up many times. The rearrangement links TRBV9 to TRBJ2-1; D uncertain. The CDR3 totals 15 residues. Trimming pared 4 bases from V and 0 bases from J, leaving 11 bases between. Germline V gene sequence: CDR1 SGDLS, CDR2 YYNGEE. The CDR3 here is CASSTLTSSYNEQFF. DNA of the CDR3: TGTGCCAGCAGCACCTTAACCAGCTCCTACAATGAGCAGTTCTTC.

This clonotype was detected many times. The chain is built from TRBV9 and TRBJ2-1, with 8 positions matching TRBD2. V lost 2 bases, J lost 6 bases, and 7 bases stayed unmatched. The V gene's germline CDR1 is SGDLS and CDR2 YYNGEE. There are 15 residues in the CDR3. CDR3 in DNA: TGTGCCAGCAGCGTCGGACTAGCCTTGGGCAATGAGCAGTTCTTC. Residues: CASSVGLALGNEQFF.

This clonotype came up many times. The gene calls are TRBV9 and TRBJ2-3; 8 positions match TRBD1. The CDR3 totals 15 residues. The V gene's germline CDR1 is SGDLS and CDR2 YYNGEE. V lost 3 bases and J lost 1; bases outside the gene matches: 4. As DNA, the CDR3 is TGTGCCAGCAGCGACGACAGGGGCGGCACAGATACGCAGTATTTT. It encodes CASSDDRGGTDTQYF.

This clonotype was detected many times. The V and J genes are TRBV9 and TRBJ2-3; 11 nucleotides match TRBD2. Germline assignment: CDR1 SGDLS and CDR2 YYNGEE. J gave up 2 bases and V 4 bases, and 3 bases lay outside the gene matches. This CDR3 comprises 15 residues. Here the CDR3 reads CASSLAGGPTDTQYF. CDR3 nucleotide sequence: TGTGCCAGCAGCTTAGCGGGGGGGCCCACAGATACGCAGTATTTT.

In its sample, this clonotype was seen many times. The J gene is TRBJ2-2, the V gene TRBV9; tentative D call: TRBD1 (5 bases). This CDR3 is built from 15 residues. V gave up 4 bases and J gave up 2 bases, with 12 bases separating them. Germline CDR1 SGDLS, CDR2 YYNGEE. CDR3 residues: CASSRGPTNTGELFF. The CDR3 region has the DNA TGTGCCAGCAGCAGGGGCCCAACCAACACCGGGGAGCTGTTTTTT.